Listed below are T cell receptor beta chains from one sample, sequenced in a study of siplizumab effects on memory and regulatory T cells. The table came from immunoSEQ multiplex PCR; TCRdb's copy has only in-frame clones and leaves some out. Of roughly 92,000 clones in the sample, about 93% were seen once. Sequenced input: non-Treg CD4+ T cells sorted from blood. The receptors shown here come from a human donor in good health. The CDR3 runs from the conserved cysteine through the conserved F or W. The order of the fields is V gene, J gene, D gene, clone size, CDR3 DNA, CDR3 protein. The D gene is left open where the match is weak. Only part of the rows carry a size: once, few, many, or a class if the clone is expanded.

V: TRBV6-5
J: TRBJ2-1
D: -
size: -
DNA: TGTGCCAGCAGTCCCGACTGGGGGGCCTACAATGAGCAGTTCTTC
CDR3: CASSPDWGAYNEQFF

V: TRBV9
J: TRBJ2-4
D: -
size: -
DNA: TGTGCCAGCAGCGTAGGGTGGGGGAGCGGCATTCAGTACTTC
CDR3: CASSVGWGSGIQYF

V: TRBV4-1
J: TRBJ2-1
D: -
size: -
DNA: TGCGCCAGCAGCCAAGTAAGTTACAATGAGCAGTTCTTC
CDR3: CASSQVSYNEQFF

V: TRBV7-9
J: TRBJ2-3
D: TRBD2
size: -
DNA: TGTGCCAGCAGCCCCAATCTAGCGGGGGGCACAGATACGCAGTATTTT
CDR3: CASSPNLAGGTDTQYF

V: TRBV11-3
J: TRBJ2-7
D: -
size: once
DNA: TGTGCCAGCAGCCCCACCCGCGGGAACTACGAGCAGTACTTC
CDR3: CASSPTRGNYEQYF

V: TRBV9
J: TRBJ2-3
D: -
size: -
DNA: TGTGCCAGCAGCGTAGGTCACAGCGGGTCTAACACAGATACGCAGTATTTT
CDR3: CASSVGHSGSNTDTQYF

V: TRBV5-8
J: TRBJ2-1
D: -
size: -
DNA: TGTGCCAGCAGCTTCATTTGGGAGCAGTTCTTC
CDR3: CASSFIWEQFF

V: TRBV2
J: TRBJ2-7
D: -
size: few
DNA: TGTGCCAGCAGATCCGGGCCCCAGAGGGAGCAGTACTTC
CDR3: CASRSGPQREQYF

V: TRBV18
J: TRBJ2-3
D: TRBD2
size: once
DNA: TGTGCCAGCACCTCAGCGGGGGGGAGCACAGATACGCAGTATTTT
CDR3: CASTSAGGSTDTQYF

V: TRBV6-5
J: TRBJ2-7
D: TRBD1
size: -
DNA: TGTGCCAGCAGCCGTGGACAGGGGATGTACGAGCAGTACTTC
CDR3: CASSRGQGMYEQYF

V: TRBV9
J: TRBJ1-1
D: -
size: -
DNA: TGTGCCAGCAGCGTAGGAGGGGTGAACACTGAAGCTTTCTTT
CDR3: CASSVGGVNTEAFF

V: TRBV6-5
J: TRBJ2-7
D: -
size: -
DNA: TGTGCCAGCTGTCCGGGCGGGACCACCCTCTACGAGCAGTACTTC
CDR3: CASCPGGTTLYEQYF

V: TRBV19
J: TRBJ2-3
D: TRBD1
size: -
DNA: TGTGCCAGTAGTGGGACAGGGGGTATCATTATTGCAGATACGCAGTATTTT
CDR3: CASSGTGGIIIADTQYF

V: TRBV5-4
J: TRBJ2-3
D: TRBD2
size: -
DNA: TGTGCCAGCAGTACCGGGACTAGCGGACGCACAGATACGCAGTATTTT
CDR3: CASSTGTSGRTDTQYF

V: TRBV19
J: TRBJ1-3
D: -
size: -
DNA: TGTGCCAGTAGTAGTAATGGAAACACCATATATTTT
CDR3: CASSSNGNTIYF

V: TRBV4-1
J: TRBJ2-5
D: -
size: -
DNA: TGCGCCAGCAGGCAATCCGGGGCCCGTGGAGAGACCCAGTACTTC
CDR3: CASRQSGARGETQYF

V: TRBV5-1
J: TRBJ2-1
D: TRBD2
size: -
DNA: TGCGCCAGCAGCTTGGGACTAGCGGGAAATGTCACGTGGAGCTCCTACAATGAGCAGTTCTTC
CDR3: CASSLGLAGNVTWSSYNEQFF

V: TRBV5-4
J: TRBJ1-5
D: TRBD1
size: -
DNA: TGTGCCAGCAGCTTTGAGGGGGCCTATCAGCCCCAGCATTTT
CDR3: CASSFEGAYQPQHF